Each of the 24 T cell receptor beta chains below was sequenced from the same sample in a study of identifying expanded T cells in peripheral blood. The table came from immunoSEQ multiplex PCR; TCRdb's copy has only in-frame clones and leaves some out. The sample has around 120,000 clones, 86% seen once. Sequenced material: blood. All receptors derive from a person between 18 and 70 years old in good health.

The chain recombines TRBV21-1 with TRBJ2-3; the DNA was not used to check the table's D call, TRBD2. TRBV21-1 is classified as a pseudogene. The CDR3 has 17 residues. This CDR3 is CASSKSGRAVGTDTQYF. The DNA of the CDR3 is TGTGCCAGCAGCAAGAGCGGGAGGGCCGTAGGGACAGATACGCAGTATTTT.

The rearrangement joins TRBV5-1 to TRBJ1-1, with 7 bases fitting TRBD1. The germline CDR1 and CDR2 sequences are SGHRS and YFSETQ. The CDR3 consists of 14 residues. The J segment lost 10 bases and the V segment lost 2 bases, leaving 11 bases of the junction unmatched. The CDR3 region is CASSFGPGQILAFF. CDR3 DNA sequence: TGCGCCAGCAGCTTCGGACCGGGACAGATACTAGCTTTCTTT.

This clone was observed a few times. The CDR3 bases are TGTGCCAGTAGTCCGGACGGGGATCAGCCCCAGCATTTT. Residues: CASSPDGDQPQHF. This chain uses TRBV19 with TRBJ1-5; D gene uncertain. From germline, CDR1 is LNHDA and CDR2 SQIVND (reference sequence). The CDR3 runs to 13 residues. The V end was cut by 5 bases, the J end by 5 bases, with 10 bases between.

V gene TRBV7-7 combines with J gene TRBJ2-2; D perhaps matches TRBD1 (5 bases). Germline V gene data show CDR1 as SSHAT and CDR2 as FNYEAQ (reference sequence). Trimming left V 3 bases short and J 3 bases short, with 8 bases between. The CDR3 is 14 residues long. The CDR3 reads CASSFSRDTGELFF. The CDR3 nucleotides read TGTGCCAGCAGCTTTAGCAGGGACACCGGGGAGCTGTTTTTT.

This clone was detected once. The junction departs from germline at one end; a sequencing error may be responsible. The chain combines TRBV11-3 with TRBJ2-1; TRBD2 is a possible D gene (7 bases). This CDR3 has 15 residues. The germline V gene encodes CDR1 SGHNT and CDR2 YENEEA. The CDR3 is CASSLGGGSFNEQFF. The CDR3 nucleotides are TGTGCCAGCAGCTTAGGCGGGGGCTCCTTCAATGAGCAGTTCTTC.

The chain employs TRBV7-9 and TRBJ2-5, with TRBD1 identical over 7 bases. The CDR3 covers 14 residues. Germline V gene data show CDR1 as SEHNR and CDR2 as FQNEAQ (reference sequence). The V gene end was trimmed by 6 bases and the J gene end by 5 bases; junction bases not matched to a gene: 9. As DNA, the CDR3 is TGTGCCAGCAGTTCCCAGACAGGGAAGGAGACCCAGTACTTC. Protein product: CASSSQTGKETQYF. The full variable domain, in which reference TRBV7-9 and TRBJ2-5 provide the parts outside the CDR3, is DTGVSQNPRHKITKRGQNVTFRCDPISEHNRLYWYRQTLGQGPEFLTYFQNEAQLEKSRLLSDRFSAERPKGSFSTLEIQRTEQGDSAMYLCASSSQTGKETQYFGPGTRLLVL.

V is TRBV19 and J is TRBJ1-6; no reliable D call. V shed 8 bases and J shed 6 bases, with 11 bases lying between them. The germline V gene has CDR1 LNHDA and CDR2 SQIVND (reference sequence). The CDR3 is 13 amino acids. The CDR3 loop reads CASAEQINSPLHF. DNA for the CDR3: TGTGCCAGTGCTGAACAGATTAATTCACCCCTCCACTTT.

The rearrangement links TRBV27 to TRBJ2-7; D not resolved. The CDR3 has 15 amino acids. The V gene lost 5 bases and the J gene lost 1 base, with 15 bases spanning the gap. Germline V gene lookup returns CDR1 MNHEY and CDR2 SMNVEV (reference sequence). In nucleotides, the CDR3 is TGTGCCAGCAGTCCCTCGCATGGCCGTTCCTACGAGCAGTACTTC. It yields the protein CASSPSHGRSYEQYF.

J is TRBJ2-4 and V is TRBV2; D not certain. The CDR3 runs 11 residues. Looked up from germline, CDR1 is SNHLY and CDR2 is FYNNEI. Trimming shortened V by 2 bases and J by 7 bases, and 3 bases separated the two germline ends. In DNA, the CDR3 is TGTGCCAGCAGTGAAAAGAACATTCAGTACTTC. Translating gives CASSEKNIQYF. Drawing the rest from reference TRBV2 and TRBJ2-4, the complete variable domain is EPEVTQTPSHQVTQMGQEVILRCVPISNHLYFYWYRQILGQKVEFLVSFYNNEISEKSEIFDDQFSVERPDGSNFTLKIRSTKLEDSAMYFCASSEKNIQYFGAGTRLSVL.

The rearrangement links TRBV7-2 to TRBJ1-1; D not certain. CDR3 size: 13 residues. The ends were cut back, 5 bases at V and 5 bases at J, with 12 bases in the middle. Germline-derived CDR1 and CDR2 are SGHTA and FQGNSA. The CDR3 loop is CASSLLLGTEAFF. The DNA for the CDR3 is TGTGCCAGCAGCCTACTCTTGGGGACTGAAGCTTTCTTT.

This chain connects TRBV2 to TRBJ1-2, with D perhaps TRBD1 (5 bases). There are 12 residues in the CDR3. Between the trimmed V and J ends, which lost 8 bases and 4 bases, there was a span of 11 bases. Per the germline V gene, CDR1 is SNHLY and CDR2 is FYNNEI. CDR3 DNA sequence: TGTGCCAGCGGGGCAGGGACCTATGGCTACACCTTC. Translation gives CASGAGTYGYTF.

This sequence joins TRBV5-6 and TRBJ2-5; TRBD2 is a possible D gene (7 bases). This CDR3 region has 14 residues. V lost 5 bases, J lost 5 bases, and 16 bases lay in between. Germline lookup yields CDR1 SGHDT and CDR2 YYEEEE. CDR3 DNA: TGTGCCAGCAGACGGCGGGGGCCGGGGGAGACCCAGTACTTC. It is translated as CASRRRGPGETQYF.

This clone showed up just once. The chain carries TRBV7-2 and TRBJ1-2; perhaps TRBD1 as D (6 bases). Germline-derived CDR1 and CDR2 are SGHTA and FQGNSA. The CDR3 is made up of 13 amino acids. Trimming shortened V by 1 base and J by 7 bases, and 10 bases separated the two germline ends. The DNA for the CDR3 is TGTGCCAGCAGCTTAGGCGGACAGTTTGGCTACACCTTC. Encoded protein: CASSLGGQFGYTF.

J is TRBJ2-7 and V is TRBV5-1; TRBD1 matches at 8 bases. CDR1 is SGHRS, CDR2 YFSETQ, per germline. V gave up 5 bases and J gave up 6 bases; unmatched junction bases: 7. The CDR3 covers 13 residues. The CDR3 protein is CASRDRERAEQYF. CDR3 DNA: TGCGCCAGCAGGGACAGGGAAAGGGCCGAGCAGTACTTC. Supplemented by reference TRBV5-1 and TRBJ2-7, the full variable domain reads KAGVTQTPRYLIKTRGQQVTLSCSPISGHRSVSWYQQTPGQGLQFLFEYFSETQRNKGNFPGRFSGRQFSNSRSEMNVSTLELGDSALYLCASRDRERAEQYFGPGTRLTVT.

This chain connects TRBV18 to TRBJ2-3, with unresolved D. Germline values: CDR1 KGHSH, CDR2 LQKENI. CDR3 length: 15 amino acids. Trimming pared 2 bases from V and 3 bases from J, leaving 12 bases between. The CDR3 nucleotides are TGTGCCAGCTCACCAACCCCCCCAATAACAGATACGCAGTATTTT. Its translation: CASSPTPPITDTQYF.

The chain links TRBV4-3 to TRBJ1-1, with TRBD1 matching 11 bases. This CDR3 region has 18 residues. Germline lookup yields CDR1 LGHNA and CDR2 YSLEER. Losses at the gene ends were 0 bases for V and 5 bases for J; bases not matched to a gene: 11. The CDR3 sequence is CASSQDSWTGGGGTEAFF. CDR3 bases: TGCGCCAGCAGCCAAGATAGCTGGACAGGGGGCGGTGGAACTGAAGCTTTCTTT.

Many counts were recorded for this clone. The gene calls are TRBV6-1 and TRBJ1-2, with D tentatively TRBD1 (5 bases). Trimming left V 2 bases short and J 7 bases short, with 17 bases between. The CDR3 has 15 residues. Looked up from germline, CDR1 is MNHNS and CDR2 is SASEGT. The CDR3 loop is CASSELSTGVGGYTF. CDR3 in DNA: TGTGCCAGCAGTGAATTATCGACGGGGGTAGGTGGCTACACCTTC.

V gene TRBV19 combines with J gene TRBJ2-1; TRBD1 matches 7 bases. The CDR3 runs 14 residues. The germline gives CDR1 LNHDA, CDR2 SQIVND (reference sequence). V dropped 7 bases and J dropped 4; count of bases not matched to a gene: 7. The chain's CDR3 is CASNAAGGYNEQFF. DNA of the CDR3: TGTGCCAGTAATGCGGCAGGGGGTTACAATGAGCAGTTCTTC.

This chain links TRBV6-1 with TRBJ2-5, with a tentative D call TRBD2 (7 bases). Per the germline V gene, CDR1 is MNHNS and CDR2 is SASEGT. This CDR3 has 15 residues. V lost 4 bases, J lost 3 bases, and 15 bases lay in between. The chain's CDR3 is CASSAGGAGKETQYF. CDR3 bases: TGTGCCAGCAGTGCTGGGGGGGCAGGAAAAGAGACCCAGTACTTC.

This chain connects TRBV18 to TRBJ2-1; a possible D gene is TRBD2 (6 bases). CDR3 size: 16 residues. CDR1 is KGHSH, CDR2 LQKENI, per germline. The ends were cut back, 2 bases at V and 5 bases at J, with 16 bases in the middle. Here the CDR3 reads CASSPLRDVGNNEQFF. CDR3 coding DNA: TGTGCCAGCTCACCATTGCGGGACGTTGGGAACAATGAGCAGTTCTTC.

The chain combines TRBV7-9 with TRBJ2-3; D unresolved. From germline, CDR1 is SEHNR and CDR2 FQNEAQ (reference sequence). With 2 bases removed from V and 1 base from J, the gap between germline ends came to 10 bases. CDR3 size: 15 residues. Written as DNA, the CDR3 is TGTGCCAGCAGCTTACTGGGTCTGGGCACAGATACGCAGTATTTT. Translated, it gives CASSLLGLGTDTQYF. Full variable domain (remainder filled in from reference TRBV7-9 and TRBJ2-3): DTGVSQNPRHKITKRGQNVTFRCDPISEHNRLYWYRQTLGQGPEFLTYFQNEAQLEKSRLLSDRFSAERPKGSFSTLEIQRTEQGDSAMYLCASSLLGLGTDTQYFGPGTRLTVL.

The chain combines TRBV28 with TRBJ1-5; TRBD1 is a possible D gene (5 bases). The CDR3 is 15 amino acids. Trimming left V 2 bases short and J 6 bases short, with 14 bases between. Per germline, CDR1 MDHEN and CDR2 SYDVKM. This CDR3 reads CASSLQGGGSQPQHF. The CDR3 nucleotides read TGTGCCAGCAGTTTACAGGGAGGTGGGAGTCAGCCCCAGCATTTT.

The chain has TRBV5-4 and TRBJ2-3; TRBD1 or TRBD2 may be the D gene (5 bases each). With 4 bases removed from V and 4 bases from J, the gap between germline ends came to 13 bases. The V gene's germline CDR1 is SGHNT and CDR2 YYREEE (reference sequence). This CDR3 has 14 residues. CDR3 coding DNA: TGTGCCAGCAGCCGAGGGGCGGTGGCAGATACGCAGTATTTT. As protein: CASSRGAVADTQYF. The whole variable domain, remainder taken from reference TRBV5-4 and TRBJ2-3, is ETGVTQSPTHLIKTRGQQVTLRCSSQSGHNTVSWYQQALGQGPQFIFQYYREEENGRGNFPPRFSGLQFPNYSSELNVNALELDDSALYLCASSRGAVADTQYFGPGTRLTVL.

The chain joins TRBV6-1 to TRBJ2-7; D unresolved. The germline gives CDR1 MNHNS, CDR2 SASEGT. The CDR3 runs to 12 residues. Trimming stripped 4 bases from V and 5 bases from J, with 9 bases between. The CDR3 DNA follows: TGTGCCAGCAGTGTAGTGGGCCACGAGCAGTACTTC. It translates to CASSVVGHEQYF.